The present entry profiles one T cell receptor (beta chain) with its context. This sample stems from a study of blood T cell repertoires in COVID-19. Overall study context: Samples representing acute and convalescent COVID-19 were sourced from the United States, Italy and Spain.

The age range of participants was about 18 to 95 years, with residence in about two dozen US areas. Recovery among Cohort 3 donors was established by two negative PCRs, clearance, or symptom resolution. Authors' analysis steps: Researchers report that nucleated cell counts were estimated from reference gene primer amplification. The protocol was immunoSEQ multiplex PCR, while the TCRdb copy is restricted to in-frame clones and leaves out a portion. V and J calls plus clone size are reproduced from that table; the DNA served to infer D and trimming. There are over 300,000 clones in the sample; around nine tenths occur only once, and around 9.5% lies in the top ten. This clonotype was sampled from a woman aged 40 to 50 who had recovered from COVID-19. The source material was PBMCs or T cells enriched from blood (not recorded which).

The CDR3: CASSQTAVSYNEQFF. The CDR3 DNA reads TGTGCCAGCAGCCAGACAGCCGTCAGCTACAATGAGCAGTTCTTC. The chain carries TRBV7-9 and TRBJ2-1, with D possibly being TRBD1 (5 bases). The CDR3 consists of 15 residues. Germline loops: CDR1 SEHNR, CDR2 FQNEAQ (reference sequence). V was trimmed by 5 bases and J by 3 bases, leaving 14 bases between them.